The next 29 T cell receptor beta chains were all read from a single sample in a study of cytomegalovirus exposure and HLA in healthy donors. The data were produced by immunoSEQ multiplex PCR, yet TCRdb's version contains in-frame clones alone and is incomplete. The table includes 90,000 to 100,000 clones, less than 90% detected once. The specimen was PBMCs. Source of these receptors: a man aged 18 to 30 in good health and CMV-seropositive.

Notes on this clone: Germline is not matched at one junction end, which may reflect a read error. This chain links TRBV6-1 with TRBJ2-2; TRBD2 aligns across 13 bases. This CDR3 region has 16 residues. The germline gives CDR1 MNHNS, CDR2 SASEGT. CDR3 sequence reads: CASSALAGGPYGELFF. The CDR3 bases are TGTGCCAGCAGTGCACTAGCGGGAGGGCCCTACGGGGAACTGTTTTTT.

This chain connects TRBV9 to TRBJ1-2, with D possibly being TRBD1 (6 bases). Trimming removed 0 bases at V and 2 bases at J, with 20 bases between. Per germline, CDR1 SGDLS and CDR2 YYNGEE. The CDR3 spans 18 residues. CDR3 amino acids: CASSVESTGRERNYGYTF. The CDR3 coding sequence is TGTGCCAGCAGCGTAGAAAGCACAGGGAGAGAGCGAAACTATGGCTACACCTTC.

The gene calls are TRBV7-2 and TRBJ2-2; perhaps TRBD1 as D (6 bases). The germline gives CDR1 SGHTA, CDR2 FQGNSA. V was clipped by 6 bases and J by 1 base, with 15 bases between them. The CDR3 is 16 residues long. CDR3 protein: CASSGRGVGNTGELFF. The CDR3 nucleotides are TGTGCCAGCAGTGGCAGGGGCGTCGGGAACACCGGGGAGCTGTTTTTT.

This clone has a handful of counts. The rearrangement uses TRBV19 and TRBJ1-1, with unresolved D. V gave up 8 bases and J gave up 2 bases, with 6 bases separating them. Germline CDR1 is LNHDA and CDR2 is SQIVND (reference sequence). This CDR3 has 11 residues. The CDR3 loop reads CASFLNTEAFF. In DNA form, the CDR3 reads TGTGCCAGTTTCCTTAACACTGAAGCTTTCTTT.

The rearrangement links TRBV11-3 to TRBJ2-3, with no clear D. The CDR3 has 14 residues. CDR1 is SGHNT, CDR2 YENEEA, per germline. V was clipped by 5 bases and J by 0 bases, with 9 bases between them. The chain's CDR3 is CASSQMTSTDTQYF. For the CDR3, the DNA is TGTGCCAGCAGCCAAATGACTAGCACAGATACGCAGTATTTT.

The chain links TRBV9 to TRBJ1-1; weak D call: TRBD1 (5 bases). Germline assignment: CDR1 SGDLS and CDR2 YYNGEE. With 4 bases removed from V and 6 bases from J, the gap between germline ends came to 19 bases. CDR3 length: 15 residues. CDR3 sequence: CASSPGRAGGAEAFF. The CDR3 DNA reads as TGTGCCAGCAGCCCAGGAAGGGCAGGAGGGGCTGAAGCTTTCTTT.

This clone came up a few times. This chain joins TRBV25-1 and TRBJ2-7; D ambiguous. Germline V lookup: CDR1 MGHDK, CDR2 SYGVNS. The CDR3 is made up of 13 amino acids. Trimming removed 1 base at V and 3 bases at J, with 7 bases between. The CDR3 coding sequence is TGTGCCAGCAGTGAATCAGCGAACTACGAGCAGTACTTC. It codes for CASSESANYEQYF.

This rearrangement joins TRBV7-8 to TRBJ2-3; D not resolved. The CDR3 is 14 residues long. The V gene's germline CDR1 is SGHVS and CDR2 FQNEAQ. Between the trimmed V and J ends, which lost 5 bases and 3 bases, there was a span of 12 bases. Here the CDR3 DNA reads TGTGCCAGCAGCGCCCGCGCGGCGACAGATACGCAGTATTTT. As protein: CASSARAATDTQYF.

The chain carries TRBV14 and TRBJ2-3; 8 bases line up with TRBD2. The J segment lost 2 bases and the V segment lost 5 bases, leaving 6 bases of the junction unmatched. The CDR3 length is 15 residues. Germline values: CDR1 SGHDN, CDR2 FVKESK. The CDR3 nucleotides read TGTGCCAGCAGCGAAGGGCGGGGGGCCACAGATACGCAGTATTTT. Its translation: CASSEGRGATDTQYF.

The rearrangement links TRBV23-1 to TRBJ2-7; TRBD1 aligns across 7 bases. TRBV23-1 is identified as an open reading frame with a role that is uncertain. CDR3 length: 15 residues. V lost 1 base, J lost 1 base, and 4 bases stayed unmatched. The DNA of the CDR3 is TGCGCCAGCAGTCAATATGAGGACAGGTCCTACGAGCAGTACTTC. Protein: CASSQYEDRSYEQYF.

The chain carries TRBV21-1 and TRBJ1-2; the listed D gene, TRBD1, was not tested against the DNA. TRBV21-1 is noted as a pseudogene. This CDR3 contains 14 residues. This chain's CDR3 is CASRDRGQLSGYTF. As DNA, the CDR3 is TGTGCCAGCAGGGACAGGGGACAACTATCTGGCTACACCTTC.

This chain uses TRBV5-4 with TRBJ2-3; D is possibly TRBD2 (6 bases). Germline V gene data show CDR1 as SGHNT and CDR2 as YYREEE (reference sequence). The V end was cut by 5 bases, the J end by 4 bases, with 14 bases between. This CDR3 spans 14 amino acids. As DNA, the CDR3 is TGTGCCAGCAGTAGGGAGGCTAGCGCAGATACGCAGTATTTT. Translated, it gives CASSREASADTQYF.

The J gene is TRBJ2-7, the V gene TRBV11-1, with 7 bases lining up with TRBD2. Germline V lookup: CDR1 SGHAT, CDR2 FQDESV (reference sequence). J was trimmed by 4 bases and V by 11 bases; bases with no gene match: 17. CDR3 length: 15 amino acids. The CDR3 nucleotides read TGTGCCTCAAATCTCGATGGGACTACAAAGTACGAGCAGTACTTC. Protein product: CASNLDGTTKYEQYF.

The rearrangement joins TRBV19 to TRBJ2-1; 11 bases are a match to TRBD2. The CDR3 totals 19 residues. CDR1 is LNHDA, CDR2 SQIVND, per germline (reference sequence). V lost 0 bases and J lost 8; bases outside the gene matches: 15. CDR3 amino acids: CASSIDPPLAGGLVDEQFF. The CDR3 nucleotides read TGTGCCAGTAGTATAGATCCGCCTCTAGCGGGAGGTCTGGTGGATGAGCAGTTCTTC.

The chain uses TRBV6-5 and TRBJ2-5; 7 bases are shared with TRBD1. Germline values: CDR1 MNHEY, CDR2 SVGAGI. Trimming removed 0 bases from V and 6 bases from J; junction bases left unmatched: 4. The CDR3 spans 14 residues. CDR3 DNA sequence: TGTGCCAGCAGTTACTCGGGGACAGAACAGACCCAGTACTTC. Its translation: CASSYSGTEQTQYF.

This clone was picked up one time. The V and J genes are TRBV5-1 and TRBJ1-2, with D perhaps matching TRBD1 (5 bases). V gave up 1 base and J gave up 8 bases, with 18 bases separating them. The CDR3 spans 15 residues. Per germline, CDR1 SGHRS and CDR2 YFSETQ. CDR3 sequence reads: CASSLFRGKFEGYTF. Written as DNA, the CDR3 is TGCGCCAGCAGCTTGTTTCGGGGGAAGTTTGAGGGCTACACCTTC.

The V gene is TRBV5-1, the J gene TRBJ2-2; D is undetermined. CDR3 length: 14 amino acids. Trimming shortened V by 5 bases and J by 1 base, and 9 bases separated the two germline ends. Germline loops: CDR1 SGHRS, CDR2 YFSETQ. CDR3 amino acids: CASSRGQNTGELFF. In DNA form, the CDR3 reads TGCGCCAGCAGTCGCGGTCAGAACACCGGGGAGCTGTTTTTT. The complete variable domain, with remaining parts taken from reference TRBV5-1 and TRBJ2-2, reads KAGVTQTPRYLIKTRGQQVTLSCSPISGHRSVSWYQQTPGQGLQFLFEYFSETQRNKGNFPGRFSGRQFSNSRSEMNVSTLELGDSALYLCASSRGQNTGELFFGEGSRLTVL.

The genes are TRBV28 and TRBJ2-7; no definite D call. The CDR3 is 13 residues long. The germline V and J ends were trimmed by 5 bases and 4 bases, with 12 bases remaining between them. Per the germline V gene, CDR1 is MDHEN and CDR2 is SYDVKM. CDR3 loop: CASSPPPLYEQYF. The CDR3 DNA reads TGTGCCAGCAGTCCCCCTCCGTTGTACGAGCAGTACTTC.

J is TRBJ2-1 and V is TRBV6-1, with 13 bases matching TRBD2. There are 14 residues in the CDR3. Losses at the gene ends were 9 bases for V and 6 bases for J; bases not matched to a gene: 5. Germline values: CDR1 MNHNS, CDR2 SASEGT. In DNA form, the CDR3 reads TGTGCCAGTATACTAGCGGGAGGGCCCAATGAGCAGTTCTTC. This encodes CASILAGGPNEQFF.

This clone has only one observation. This sequence joins TRBV5-4 and TRBJ1-3, with D hard to call. This CDR3 is 13 amino acids long. Germline V gives CDR1 SGHNT, CDR2 YYREEE (reference sequence). V was clipped by 0 bases and J by 5 bases, with 6 bases between them. CDR3 in amino acids: CASSLDNRNTIYF. In DNA, the CDR3 is TGTGCCAGCAGCTTGGACAATAGAAACACCATATATTTT.

The rearrangement joins TRBV6-5 to TRBJ2-1; TRBD2 is a possible D gene (5 bases). Trimming took 6 bases from V and 9 from J, leaving 21 bases between them. The CDR3 runs 15 residues. Germline V CDR1 and CDR2: MNHEY, SVGAGI. The CDR3 nucleotides are TGTGCCAGCAGCCTAAACGGGGATAGCGAGGTTGAGCAGTTCTTC. It yields the protein CASSLNGDSEVEQFF.

This clone was seen a single time. This rearrangement joins TRBV6-1 to TRBJ1-1; 7 positions agree with TRBD1. The CDR3 extends over 13 amino acids. In germline, CDR1 is MNHNS, CDR2 SASEGT. V dropped 5 bases and J dropped 5; count of bases not matched to a gene: 5. CDR3 sequence: CASSTRQGTEAFF. Here the CDR3 DNA reads TGTGCCAGCAGTACTCGACAGGGAACTGAAGCTTTCTTT.

The CDR3 DNA sequence: TGTGCCAGCAGTGGCGGGGGGCTAGCCAAAAACATTCAGTACTTC. It translates to CASSGGGLAKNIQYF. J is TRBJ2-4 and V is TRBV27; 8 nucleotides match TRBD2. The germline V gene encodes CDR1 MNHEY and CDR2 SMNVEV (reference sequence). V lost 5 bases and J lost 0; bases outside the gene matches: 3. The CDR3 covers 15 residues.

The rearrangement joins TRBV5-4 to TRBJ2-3; 10 bases line up with TRBD1. Germline V CDR1 and CDR2: SGHNT, YYREEE (reference sequence). CDR3 length: 15 residues. The V segment lost 4 bases and the J segment 8 bases; nucleotides outside the gene matches: 10. CDR3 loop: CASSPVTGGSGTQYF. CDR3 coding DNA: TGTGCCAGCAGCCCAGTGACAGGGGGCTCCGGTACGCAGTATTTT.

The rearrangement joins TRBV7-9 to TRBJ2-1; TRBD2 aligns across 10 bases. Germline V gene lookup returns CDR1 SEHNR and CDR2 FQNEAQ (reference sequence). Trimming cost V 5 bases and J 5 bases; bases outside gene matches: 18. The CDR3 is made up of 19 amino acids. The DNA of the CDR3 is TGTGCCAGCAGCCCCTGGCTAGCGGGAGACGTCCTAAAAGACAATGAGCAGTTCTTC. Its protein product is CASSPWLAGDVLKDNEQFF.

The chain links TRBV27 to TRBJ1-5; 9 bases map to TRBD1. Germline V gene data show CDR1 as MNHEY and CDR2 as SMNVEV (reference sequence). This CDR3 region has 15 residues. J gave up 4 bases and V 6 bases, and 7 bases lay outside the gene matches. The CDR3 is CASSRTGVGNQPQHF. DNA of the CDR3: TGTGCCAGCAGCCGGACAGGGGTTGGAAATCAGCCCCAGCATTTT.

DNA for the CDR3: TGTGCCGGAGCTACGGACAGCTACGAGCAGTACTTC. Translated: CAGATDSYEQYF. The chain combines TRBV7-9 with TRBJ2-7; D possibly corresponds to TRBD1 (6 bases). From germline, CDR1 is SEHNR and CDR2 FQNEAQ (reference sequence). The CDR3 totals 12 residues. V lost 11 bases to trimming and J lost 3 bases, with 14 bases between them.

There are a few counts of this clone. The chain uses TRBV11-2 and TRBJ1-2; TRBD1 might be the D (6 bases). The CDR3 sequence is 14 residues long. V lost 0 bases and J lost 4, with 9 bases in between. CDR1 is SGHAT and CDR2 is FQNNGV in the germline V gene. The CDR3 sequence is CASSLDGTSYGYTF. The CDR3 DNA reads as TGTGCCAGCAGCTTAGATGGGACAAGCTATGGCTACACCTTC. Looking up the rest from reference TRBV11-2 and TRBJ1-2 gives the full variable domain: EAGVAQSPRYKIIEKRQSVAFWCNPISGHATLYWYQQILGQGPKLLIQFQNNGVVDDSQLPKDRFSAERLKGVDSTLKIQPAKLEDSAVYLCASSLDGTSYGYTFGSGTRLTVV.

The chain has TRBV6-5 and TRBJ2-2; TRBD2 might be the D (7 bases). From germline, CDR1 is MNHEY and CDR2 SVGAGI. V was pared by 10 bases and J by 4 bases, with 16 bases between. This CDR3 spans 14 amino acids. The CDR3 DNA reads TGTGCCATCAAGGGGGGGGCGAGCACCGGGGAGCTGTTTTTT. This translates into CAIKGGASTGELFF.